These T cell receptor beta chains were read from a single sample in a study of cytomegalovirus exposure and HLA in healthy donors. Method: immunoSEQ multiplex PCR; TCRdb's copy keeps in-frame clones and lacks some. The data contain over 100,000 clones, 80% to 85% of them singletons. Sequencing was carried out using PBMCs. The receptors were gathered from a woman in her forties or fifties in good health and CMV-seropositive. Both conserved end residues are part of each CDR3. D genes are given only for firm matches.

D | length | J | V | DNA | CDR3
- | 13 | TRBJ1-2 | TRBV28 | TGTGCCAGCAGTTTCGGGAACAGCTATGGCTACACCTTC | CASSFGNSYGYTF
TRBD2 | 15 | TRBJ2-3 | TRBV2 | TGTGCCAGCAACATGTGGGGGGGGAGCACAGATACGCAGTATTTT | CASNMWGGSTDTQYF
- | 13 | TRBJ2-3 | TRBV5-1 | TGCGCCAGCAGCTCGGGAGTATCAGATACGCAGTATTTT | CASSSGVSDTQYF
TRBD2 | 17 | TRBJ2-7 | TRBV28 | TGTGCCAGCAGTTCAGAACTAGCGGGAGGAATCTCCTACGAGCAGTACTTC | CASSSELAGGISYEQYF
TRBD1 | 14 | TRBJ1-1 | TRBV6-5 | TGTGCCAGCAGTTACGGACAGGGAAGGACTGAAGCTTTCTTT | CASSYGQGRTEAFF
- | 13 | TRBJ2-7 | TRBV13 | TGTGCCAGCAGCTTAGGATCAGGGAACGAGCAGTACTTC | CASSLGSGNEQYF
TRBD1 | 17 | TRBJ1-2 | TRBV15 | TGTGCCACCAACACAAGGACAGGGGGCGGAGGGGGATATGGCTACACCTTC | CATNTRTGGGGGYGYTF
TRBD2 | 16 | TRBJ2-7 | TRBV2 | TGTGCCAGCAGTGAGGATTTGGGACTAGTATCCTACGAGCAGTACTTC | CASSEDLGLVSYEQYF
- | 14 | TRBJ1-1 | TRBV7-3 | TGTGCCAGCAGCTTGACGGGAGAGAACACTGAAGCTTTCTTT | CASSLTGENTEAFF
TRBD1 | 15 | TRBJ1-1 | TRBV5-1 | TGCGCCAGCAGCTTGATAGGACAGGGGAACACTGAAGCTTTCTTT | CASSLIGQGNTEAFF
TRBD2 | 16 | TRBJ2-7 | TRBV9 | TGTGCCAGCAGCGTACAAGCGGGAGACTTCGGCTACGAGCAGTACTTC | CASSVQAGDFGYEQYF
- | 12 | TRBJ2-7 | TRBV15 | TGTGCCACCAGCAGACAACGGGGCGAGCAGTACTTC | CATSRQRGEQYF
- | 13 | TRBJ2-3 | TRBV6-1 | TGTGCCATCTCTCCGGGACTTGGCGATACGCAGTATTTT | CAISPGLGDTQYF
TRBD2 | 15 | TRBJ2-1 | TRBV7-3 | TGTGCCAGCGGCGAATTAGCGGGGCCCTACAATGAGCAGTTCTTC | CASGELAGPYNEQFF
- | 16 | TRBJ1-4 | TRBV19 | TGTGCCAGTACCCCCCGAGCGGCAGCTACTAATGAAAAACTGTTTTTT | CASTPRAAATNEKLFF
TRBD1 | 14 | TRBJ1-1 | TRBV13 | TGTGCCAGCAGCTTCTCCGACAGGGATACTGAAGCTTTCTTT | CASSFSDRDTEAFF
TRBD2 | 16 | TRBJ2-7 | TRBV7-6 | TGTGCCAGCAGCTCCCAAACGGGACTAGCGGTCTACGAGCAGTACTTC | CASSSQTGLAVYEQYF
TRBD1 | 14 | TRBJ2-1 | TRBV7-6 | TGTGCCAGCGGCCGGGACAGGGGATACAATGAGCAGTTCTTC | CASGRDRGYNEQFF